This T cell receptor (beta chain) was found in a study of T cells in Graves' hyperthyroidism and ophthalmopathy. Study-level results: In the blood, most expanded thyroid clonotypes above 0.001 appeared as well.

It was RNA transcripts that yielded the amplified TCR beta CDR3 regions. The HTBI primer set served for first-round RT-PCR of the TCR CDR3. TCRdb fed the multiplex PCR reads into MiXCR, producing one record per CDR3 protein. The sample holds roughly 840,000 distinct CDR3 sequences, more than 30% seen once. The ends were cut back, 5 bases at V and 3 bases at J, with 10 bases in the middle. From germline, CDR1 is SEHNR and CDR2 FQNEAQ (reference sequence). This CDR3 region has 13 residues. This clonotype was observed a few times. Antigen: not known. The V and J genes are TRBV7-9 and TRBJ2-5; TRBD1 is a possible D gene (7 bases). Sequenced: blood. The clonotype originates from a man aged 18-30 years with Graves' hyperthyroidism. CDR3 residues: CASSPRGEETQYF. The CDR3 DNA follows: TGTGCCAGCAGCCCCAGGGGGGAAGAGACCCAGTACTTC.